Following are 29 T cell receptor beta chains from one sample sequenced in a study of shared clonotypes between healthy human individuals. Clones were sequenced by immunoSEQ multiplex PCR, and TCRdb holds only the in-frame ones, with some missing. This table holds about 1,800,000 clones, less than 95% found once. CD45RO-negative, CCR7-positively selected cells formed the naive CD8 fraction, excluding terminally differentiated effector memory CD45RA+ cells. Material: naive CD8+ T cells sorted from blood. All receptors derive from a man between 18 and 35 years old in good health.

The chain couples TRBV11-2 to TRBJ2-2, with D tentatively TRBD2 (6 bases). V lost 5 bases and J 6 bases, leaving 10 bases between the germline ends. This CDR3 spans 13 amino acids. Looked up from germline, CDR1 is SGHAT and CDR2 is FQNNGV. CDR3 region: CASSPTSPGELFF. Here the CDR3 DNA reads TGTGCCAGCAGCCCGACTAGTCCCGGGGAGCTGTTTTTT. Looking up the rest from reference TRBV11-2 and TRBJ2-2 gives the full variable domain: EAGVAQSPRYKIIEKRQSVAFWCNPISGHATLYWYQQILGQGPKLLIQFQNNGVVDDSQLPKDRFSAERLKGVDSTLKIQPAKLEDSAVYLCASSPTSPGELFFGEGSRLTVL.

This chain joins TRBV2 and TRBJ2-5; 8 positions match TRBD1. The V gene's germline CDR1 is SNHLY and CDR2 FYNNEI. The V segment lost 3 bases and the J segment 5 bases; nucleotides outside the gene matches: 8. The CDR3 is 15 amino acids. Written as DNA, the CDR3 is TGTGCCAGCAGTGACCGGGACAGGATAACGGAGACCCAGTACTTC. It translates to CASSDRDRITETQYF.

CDR3 sequence: CASSQGLGLAGGPKNNEQFF. CDR3 coding DNA: TGCGCCAGCAGCCAAGGACTGGGACTAGCGGGAGGGCCTAAAAACAATGAGCAGTTCTTC. The V gene is TRBV4-3, the J gene TRBJ2-1; 16 bases map to TRBD2. The germline V gene has CDR1 LGHNA and CDR2 YSLEER. V gave up 1 base and J gave up 5 bases; unmatched junction bases: 11. CDR3 length: 20 amino acids.

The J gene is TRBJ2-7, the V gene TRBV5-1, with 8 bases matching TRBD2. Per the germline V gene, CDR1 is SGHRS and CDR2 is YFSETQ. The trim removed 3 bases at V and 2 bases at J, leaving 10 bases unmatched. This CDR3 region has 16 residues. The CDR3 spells CASSSLGSGGTYEQYF. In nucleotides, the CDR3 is TGCGCCAGCAGCTCCCTCGGGAGCGGGGGTACCTACGAGCAGTACTTC.

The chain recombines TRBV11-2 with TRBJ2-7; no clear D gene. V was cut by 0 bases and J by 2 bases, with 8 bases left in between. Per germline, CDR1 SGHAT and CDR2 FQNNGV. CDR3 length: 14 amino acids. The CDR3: CASSLETGTYEQYF. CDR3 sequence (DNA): TGTGCCAGCAGCTTAGAAACCGGAACCTACGAGCAGTACTTC.

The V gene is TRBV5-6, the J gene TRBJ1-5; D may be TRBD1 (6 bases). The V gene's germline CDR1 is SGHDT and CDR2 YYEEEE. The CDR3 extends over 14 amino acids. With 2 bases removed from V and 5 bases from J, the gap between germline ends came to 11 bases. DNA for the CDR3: TGTGCCAGCAGCTTCTGGGGGGCGGATCAGCCCCAGCATTTT. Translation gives CASSFWGADQPQHF.

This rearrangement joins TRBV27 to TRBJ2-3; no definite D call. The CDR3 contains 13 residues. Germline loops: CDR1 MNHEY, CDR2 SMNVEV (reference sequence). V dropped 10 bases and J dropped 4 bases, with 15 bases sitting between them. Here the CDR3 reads CATRSLDADTQYF. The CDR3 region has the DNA TGTGCCACCCGGTCCCTGGATGCAGATACGCAGTATTTT.

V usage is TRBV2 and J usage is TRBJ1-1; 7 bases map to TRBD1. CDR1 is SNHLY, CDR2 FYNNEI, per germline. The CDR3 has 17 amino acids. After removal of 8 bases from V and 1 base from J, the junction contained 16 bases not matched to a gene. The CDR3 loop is CASGLGSGQDPNTEAFF. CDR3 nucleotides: TGTGCCAGCGGTTTGGGCTCAGGACAGGACCCGAACACTGAAGCTTTCTTT.

As DNA, the CDR3 is TGCAGCGTTGATGGGTCGGGGCATGGCTACACCTTC. It specifies CSVDGSGHGYTF. The J gene is TRBJ1-2, the V gene TRBV29-1, with D maybe TRBD1 (5 bases). V lost 3 bases to trimming and J lost 6 bases, with 11 bases between them. The CDR3 length is 12 residues. From germline, CDR1 is SQVTM and CDR2 ANQGSEA.

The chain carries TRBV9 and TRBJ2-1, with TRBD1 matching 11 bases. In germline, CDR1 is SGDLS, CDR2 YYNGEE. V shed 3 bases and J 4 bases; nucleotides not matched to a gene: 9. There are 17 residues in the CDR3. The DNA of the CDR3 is TGTGCCAGCAGCGCCCGAGGCGGGACAGGGGGGTACAATGAGCAGTTCTTC. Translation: CASSARGGTGGYNEQFF. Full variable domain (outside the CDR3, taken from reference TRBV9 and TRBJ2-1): DSGVTQTPKHLITATGQRVTLRCSPRSGDLSVYWYQQSLDQGLQFLIQYYNGEERAKGNILERFSAQQFPDLHSELNLSSLELGDSALYFCASSARGGTGGYNEQFFGPGTRLTVL.

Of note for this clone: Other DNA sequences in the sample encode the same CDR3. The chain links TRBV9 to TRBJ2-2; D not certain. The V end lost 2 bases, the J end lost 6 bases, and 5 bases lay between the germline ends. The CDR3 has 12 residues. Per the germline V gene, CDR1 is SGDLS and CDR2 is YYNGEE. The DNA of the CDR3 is TGTGCCAGCAGCGTTTCCCCCGGGGAGCTGTTTTTT. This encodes CASSVSPGELFF.

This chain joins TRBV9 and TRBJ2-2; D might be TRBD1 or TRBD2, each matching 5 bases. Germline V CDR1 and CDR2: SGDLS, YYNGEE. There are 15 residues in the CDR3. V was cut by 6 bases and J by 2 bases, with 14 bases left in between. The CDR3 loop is CASTSGTPNTGELFF. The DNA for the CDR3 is TGTGCCAGCACCTCCGGGACGCCCAACACCGGGGAGCTGTTTTTT.

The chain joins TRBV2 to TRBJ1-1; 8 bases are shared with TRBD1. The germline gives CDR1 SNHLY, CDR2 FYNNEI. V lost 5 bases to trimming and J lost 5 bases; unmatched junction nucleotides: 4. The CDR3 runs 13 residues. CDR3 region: CASSPRTGTEAFF. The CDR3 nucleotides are TGTGCCAGCAGTCCCCGGACAGGGACTGAAGCTTTCTTT.

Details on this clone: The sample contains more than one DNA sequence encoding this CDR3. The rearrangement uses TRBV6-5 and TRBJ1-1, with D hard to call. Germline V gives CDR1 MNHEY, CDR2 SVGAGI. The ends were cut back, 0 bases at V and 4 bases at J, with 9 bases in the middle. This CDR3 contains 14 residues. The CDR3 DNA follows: TGTGCCAGCAGTTACTCGATTGAGGGCACTGAAGCTTTCTTT. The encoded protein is CASSYSIEGTEAFF.

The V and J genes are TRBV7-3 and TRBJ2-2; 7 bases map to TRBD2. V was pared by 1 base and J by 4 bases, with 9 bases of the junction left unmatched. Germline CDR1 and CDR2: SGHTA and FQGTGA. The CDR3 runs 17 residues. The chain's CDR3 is CASSLNLGGSGTGELFF. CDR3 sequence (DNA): TGTGCCAGCAGCTTAAACTTAGGCGGGAGCGGCACCGGGGAGCTGTTTTTT.

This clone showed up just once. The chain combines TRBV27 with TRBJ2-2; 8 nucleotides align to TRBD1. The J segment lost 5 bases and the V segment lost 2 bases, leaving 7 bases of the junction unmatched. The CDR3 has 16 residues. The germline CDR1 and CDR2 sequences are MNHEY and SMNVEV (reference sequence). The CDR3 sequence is CASSLVQGAGTGELFF. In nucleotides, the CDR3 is TGTGCCAGCAGTTTAGTTCAGGGGGCTGGTACCGGGGAGCTGTTTTTT.

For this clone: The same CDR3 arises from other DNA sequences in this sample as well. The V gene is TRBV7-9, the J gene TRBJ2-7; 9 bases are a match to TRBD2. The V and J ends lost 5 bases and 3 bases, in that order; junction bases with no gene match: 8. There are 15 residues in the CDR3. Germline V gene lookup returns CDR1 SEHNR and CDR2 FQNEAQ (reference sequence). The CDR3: CASSPTSGRFYEQYF. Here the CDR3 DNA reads TGTGCCAGCAGCCCAACCAGCGGGAGGTTCTACGAGCAGTACTTC.

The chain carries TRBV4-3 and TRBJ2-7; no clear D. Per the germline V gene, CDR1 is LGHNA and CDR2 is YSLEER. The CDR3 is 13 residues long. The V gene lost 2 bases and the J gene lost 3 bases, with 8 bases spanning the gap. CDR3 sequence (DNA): TGCGCCAGCAGCCAATACAGATACTACGAGCAGTACTTC. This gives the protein CASSQYRYYEQYF.

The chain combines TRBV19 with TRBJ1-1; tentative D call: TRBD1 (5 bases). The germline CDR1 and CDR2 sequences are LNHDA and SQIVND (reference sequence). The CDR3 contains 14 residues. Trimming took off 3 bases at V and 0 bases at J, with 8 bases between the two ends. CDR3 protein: CASSIDRMNTEAFF. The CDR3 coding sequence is TGTGCCAGTAGTATTGACAGAATGAACACTGAAGCTTTCTTT.

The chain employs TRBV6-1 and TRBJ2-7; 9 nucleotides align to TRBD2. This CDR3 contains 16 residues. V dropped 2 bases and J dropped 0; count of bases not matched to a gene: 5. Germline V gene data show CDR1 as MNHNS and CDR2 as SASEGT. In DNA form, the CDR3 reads TGTGCCAGCAGTGAACTAGAGCGGGAGGACTCCTACGAGCAGTACTTC. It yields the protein CASSELEREDSYEQYF.

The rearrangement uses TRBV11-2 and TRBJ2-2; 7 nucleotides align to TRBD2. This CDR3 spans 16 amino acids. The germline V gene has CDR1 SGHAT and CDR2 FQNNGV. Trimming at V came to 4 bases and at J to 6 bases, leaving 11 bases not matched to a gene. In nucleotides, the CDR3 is TGTGCCAGCAGCTACGAGGCGGCGGGAGCCGCCGGGGAGCTGTTTTTT. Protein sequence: CASSYEAAGAAGELFF. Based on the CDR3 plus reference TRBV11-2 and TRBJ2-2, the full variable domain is EAGVAQSPRYKIIEKRQSVAFWCNPISGHATLYWYQQILGQGPKLLIQFQNNGVVDDSQLPKDRFSAERLKGVDSTLKIQPAKLEDSAVYLCASSYEAAGAAGELFFGEGSRLTVL.

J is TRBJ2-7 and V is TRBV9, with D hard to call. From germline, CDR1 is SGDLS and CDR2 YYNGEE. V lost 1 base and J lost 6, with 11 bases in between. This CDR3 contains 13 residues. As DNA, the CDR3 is TGTGCCAGCAGCGTATTTAGGGCCGGCGAGCAGTACTTC. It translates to CASSVFRAGEQYF.

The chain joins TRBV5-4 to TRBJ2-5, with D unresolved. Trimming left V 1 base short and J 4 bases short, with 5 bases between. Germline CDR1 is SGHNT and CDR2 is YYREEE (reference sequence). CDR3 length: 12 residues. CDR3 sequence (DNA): TGTGCCAGCAGCTTGATGGGAGAGACCCAGTACTTC. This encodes CASSLMGETQYF.

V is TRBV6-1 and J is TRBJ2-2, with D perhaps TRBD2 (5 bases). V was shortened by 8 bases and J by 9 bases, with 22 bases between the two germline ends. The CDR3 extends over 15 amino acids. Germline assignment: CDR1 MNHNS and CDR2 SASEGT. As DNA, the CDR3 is TGTGCCAGCGGACTTTCCTATCCGGATATGAGGGAGCTGTTTTTT. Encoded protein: CASGLSYPDMRELFF.

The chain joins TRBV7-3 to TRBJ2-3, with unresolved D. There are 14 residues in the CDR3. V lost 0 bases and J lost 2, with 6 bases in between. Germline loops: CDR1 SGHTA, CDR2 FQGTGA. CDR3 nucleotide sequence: TGTGCCAGCAGCTTAACCGCCATCACAGATACGCAGTATTTT. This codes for CASSLTAITDTQYF.

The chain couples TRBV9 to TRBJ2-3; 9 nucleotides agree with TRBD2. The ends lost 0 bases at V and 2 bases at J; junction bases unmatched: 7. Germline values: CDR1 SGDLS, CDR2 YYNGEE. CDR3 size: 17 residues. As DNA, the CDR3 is TGTGCCAGCAGCGTAGGCGGGTTAGCGGGGGTCACAGATACGCAGTATTTT. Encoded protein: CASSVGGLAGVTDTQYF.

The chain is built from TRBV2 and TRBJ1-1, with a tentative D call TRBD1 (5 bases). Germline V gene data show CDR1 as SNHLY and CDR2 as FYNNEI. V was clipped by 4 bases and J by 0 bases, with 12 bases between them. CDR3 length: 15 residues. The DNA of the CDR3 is TGTGCCAGCAGTGGAAAAGGGGAAATGAACACTGAAGCTTTCTTT. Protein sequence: CASSGKGEMNTEAFF.

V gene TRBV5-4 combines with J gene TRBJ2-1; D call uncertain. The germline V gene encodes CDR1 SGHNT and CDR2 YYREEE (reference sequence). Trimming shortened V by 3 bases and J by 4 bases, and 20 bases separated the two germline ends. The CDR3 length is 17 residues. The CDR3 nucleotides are TGTGCCAGCAGCTCAAATAGATATGCCCCAGAGTACAATGAGCAGTTCTTC. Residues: CASSSNRYAPEYNEQFF.

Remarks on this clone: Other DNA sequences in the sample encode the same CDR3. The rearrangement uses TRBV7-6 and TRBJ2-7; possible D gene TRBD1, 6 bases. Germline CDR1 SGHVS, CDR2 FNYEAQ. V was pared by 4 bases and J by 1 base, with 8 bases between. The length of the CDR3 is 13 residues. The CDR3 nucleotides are TGTGCCAGCAGCTACAGGGTTTCCTACGAGCAGTACTTC. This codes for CASSYRVSYEQYF.